Each of the 12 T cell receptor beta chains below was sequenced from the same sample in a study of OX40 agonist ivuxolimab in advanced cancers. Method: immunoSEQ multiplex PCR; TCRdb's copy keeps in-frame clones and lacks some. The sample lists some 43,000 clones; roughly 89% were seen once. The source material was CD4+ or CD8+ T cells sorted from blood, sampled in a trial of the OX40 agonist ivuxolimab. These receptors were collected from an adult with an advanced solid tumor such as melanoma, head and neck, liver or kidney cancer.

V and J are TRBV6-4 and TRBJ1-5; TRBD1 agrees at 7 bases. CDR3 size: 14 residues. V was pared by 4 bases and J by 9 bases, with 9 bases of the junction left unmatched. The germline V gene encodes CDR1 MRHNA and CDR2 SNTAGT. The CDR3 here is CASSARQGGGPQHF. The CDR3 DNA sequence: TGTGCCAGCAGTGCCCGACAGGGTGGGGGGCCCCAGCATTTT.

The chain uses TRBV5-1 and TRBJ2-7, with 10 bases aligning to TRBD2. V lost 4 bases, J lost 1 base, and 2 bases stayed unmatched. Germline assignment: CDR1 SGHRS and CDR2 YFSETQ. The CDR3 consists of 14 residues. This CDR3 is CASSPSGSSYEQYF. The CDR3 nucleotides are TGCGCCAGCAGCCCTAGCGGGAGTTCCTACGAGCAGTACTTC.

The chain joins TRBV19 to TRBJ1-5; D perhaps matches TRBD1 (5 bases). This CDR3 region has 14 residues. Trimming stripped 6 bases from V and 6 bases from J, with 15 bases between. Germline V gives CDR1 LNHDA, CDR2 SQIVND (reference sequence). CDR3 DNA sequence: TGTGCCAGTAGGGATCGGGGGATGGGTCAGCCCCAGCATTTT. It translates to CASRDRGMGQPQHF. Variable domain in full (rest from reference TRBV19 and TRBJ1-5): DGGITQSPKYLFRKEGQNVTLSCEQNLNHDAMYWYRQDPGQGLRLIYYSQIVNDFQKGDIAEGYSVSREKKESFPLTVTSAQKNPTAFYLCASRDRGMGQPQHFGDGTRLSIL.

The chain combines TRBV6-5 with TRBJ2-4; 8 nucleotides agree with TRBD2. Germline assignment: CDR1 MNHEY and CDR2 SVGAGI. The V segment lost 8 bases and the J segment 2 bases; nucleotides outside the gene matches: 8. The CDR3 spans 15 residues. As DNA, the CDR3 is TGTGCCAGCCAGGCGGGGGGCCTAACCAAAAACATTCAGTACTTC. It codes for CASQAGGLTKNIQYF.

The chain employs TRBV7-9 and TRBJ1-2; TRBD1 matches at 10 bases. The CDR3 runs 17 residues. The V gene's germline CDR1 is SEHNR and CDR2 FQNEAQ (reference sequence). The J segment lost 2 bases and the V segment lost 0 bases, leaving 6 bases of the junction unmatched. In DNA, the CDR3 is TGTGCCAGCAGCTTAGCGGCTCCGGGACAGGGGAACTATGGCTACACCTTC. This gives the protein CASSLAAPGQGNYGYTF.

The genes are TRBV19 and TRBJ2-1; 9 bases are a match to TRBD2. Germline V lookup: CDR1 LNHDA, CDR2 SQIVND (reference sequence). There are 15 residues in the CDR3. Trimming cost V 2 bases and J 6 bases; bases outside gene matches: 5. DNA of the CDR3: TGTGCCAGTAGTATAACACTAGCGGGCTCCAATGAGCAGTTCTTC. This codes for CASSITLAGSNEQFF.

This chain connects TRBV7-6 to TRBJ2-5, with unresolved D. Trimming left V 1 base short and J 2 bases short, with 14 bases between. This CDR3 contains 16 residues. Per germline, CDR1 SGHVS and CDR2 FNYEAQ. The CDR3 here is CASSLGSRVVQETQYF. As DNA, the CDR3 is TGTGCCAGCAGCTTAGGTAGTAGAGTCGTTCAAGAGACCCAGTACTTC.

This sequence joins TRBV14 and TRBJ1-2; D may be TRBD1 (5 bases). CDR3 size: 15 residues. The germline gives CDR1 SGHDN, CDR2 FVKESK. Trimming shortened V by 3 bases and J by 5 bases, and 16 bases separated the two germline ends. CDR3 DNA sequence: TGTGCCAGCAGCCAGGTTTCGGGACGGAATTATGGCTACACCTTC. It encodes CASSQVSGRNYGYTF. Complete variable domain (other parts from reference TRBV14 and TRBJ1-2): EAGVTQFPSHSVIEKGQTVTLRCDPISGHDNLYWYRRVMGKEIKFLLHFVKESKQDESGMPNNRFLAERTGGTYSTLKVQPAELEDSGVYFCASSQVSGRNYGYTFGSGTRLTVV.

This clone was observed a few times. This sequence joins TRBV9 and TRBJ1-5; D ambiguous. This CDR3 has 15 residues. Germline CDR1 SGDLS, CDR2 YYNGEE. Trimming stripped 2 bases from V and 4 bases from J, with 13 bases between. CDR3 sequence (DNA): TGTGCCAGCAGCGTGAGCTCCACGGGGAATCAGCCCCAGCATTTT. Translating it yields CASSVSSTGNQPQHF. The complete variable domain, with remaining parts taken from reference TRBV9 and TRBJ1-5, reads DSGVTQTPKHLITATGQRVTLRCSPRSGDLSVYWYQQSLDQGLQFLIQYYNGEERAKGNILERFSAQQFPDLHSELNLSSLELGDSALYFCASSVSSTGNQPQHFGDGTRLSIL.

The count of this clone is one. CDR3 DNA: TGTGCCAGTAGTTCCTGGCAGCCTGGGGCCAACGTCCTGACTTTC. Protein product: CASSSWQPGANVLTF. V usage is TRBV19 and J usage is TRBJ2-6; no firm D call. CDR1 and CDR2 (germline): LNHDA, SQIVND (reference sequence). Trimming pared 5 bases from V and 2 bases from J, leaving 10 bases between. The CDR3 covers 15 residues.

The chain uses TRBV2 and TRBJ2-1; D remains unclear. The V gene's germline CDR1 is SNHLY and CDR2 FYNNEI. The CDR3 totals 13 residues. The CDR3 DNA reads as TGTGCGTCGCGGCCGGAGACCTACAATGAGCAGTTCTTC. It codes for CASRPETYNEQFF.

The chain carries TRBV19 and TRBJ2-7; 8 bases are shared with TRBD2. V lost 6 bases and J lost 2; bases outside the gene matches: 9. The germline V gene encodes CDR1 LNHDA and CDR2 SQIVND (reference sequence). This CDR3 is built from 15 residues. In DNA, the CDR3 is TGTGCCAGTAGGGAGCGGGGGCCTCAACCCTACGAGCAGTACTTC. Protein sequence: CASRERGPQPYEQYF. The full variable domain, in which reference TRBV19 and TRBJ2-7 provide the parts outside the CDR3, is DGGITQSPKYLFRKEGQNVTLSCEQNLNHDAMYWYRQDPGQGLRLIYYSQIVNDFQKGDIAEGYSVSREKKESFPLTVTSAQKNPTAFYLCASRERGPQPYEQYFGPGTRLTVT.